This T cell receptor (beta chain) stems from a study of T cell responses to AZD1222 COVID-19 vaccine. V was pared by 2 bases and J by 5 bases, with 6 bases of the junction left unmatched. CDR1 MNHEY and CDR2 SMNVEV come from the germline V gene (reference sequence). This CDR3 has 15 residues. The data were produced by immunoSEQ multiplex PCR, yet TCRdb's version contains in-frame clones alone and is incomplete. The profile shows 150,000 or so clones, roughly nine tenths of them singletons. The origin of this receptor is an adult who received the AZD1222 COVID-19 vaccine. This sample comprised peripheral blood, obtained 28 days after the second AZD1222 dose. The chain links TRBV27 to TRBJ1-5; 7 positions agree with TRBD1. In DNA, the CDR3 is TGTGCCAGCAGTTTAATGGCAGGGGGGGATCAGCCCCAGCATTTT. Its protein is CASSLMAGGDQPQHF.